The rows below give T cell receptor beta chains drawn from one sample of a study of blood T cell repertoires in COVID-19. Here immunoSEQ multiplex PCR was the method, and the copy in TCRdb shows in-frame clones only, minus some. The sample records 100,000 to 120,000 clones, 70% to 80% being singletons. Input material: peripheral blood. These receptors were collected from an older woman with acute or convalescent COVID-19. Each CDR3 is given with its conserved first and last residue. The D gene is left open where the match is weak. Expanded clones are given a class, and other clones once, few, many or no size at all.

V gene	J gene	clone size	D gene	CDR3 length	CDR3 protein	CDR3 DNA
TRBV5-1	TRBJ2-2	.	.	14	CASSRQTNTGELFF	TGCGCCAGCAGCCGCCAGACGAACACCGGGGAGCTGTTTTTT
TRBV5-1	TRBJ1-2	few	TRBD1	16	CASSVTGGPSNYGYTF	TGCGCCAGCAGCGTGACAGGGGGCCCTTCTAACTATGGCTACACCTTC
TRBV7-2	TRBJ1-3	.	.	14	CASSLETAGNTIYF	TGTGCCAGCAGCTTAGAGACAGCTGGAAACACCATATATTTT
TRBV6-5	TRBJ2-1	.	.	15	CASSYPQRRGPEQFF	TGTGCCAGCAGTTACCCCCAAAGAAGAGGTCCAGAGCAGTTCTTC
TRBV7-2	TRBJ1-1	.	.	13	CASSSDRNTEAFF	TGTGCCAGCAGCTCGGACAGGAACACTGAAGCTTTCTTT
TRBV6-6	TRBJ2-7	once	TRBD1	12	CASGDRDYEQYF	TGTGCCAGCGGGGACAGGGACTACGAGCAGTACTTC
TRBV24-1	TRBJ1-2	.	TRBD1	15	CATSDSGTGAYGYTF	TGTGCCACCAGTGATTCGGGGACAGGAGCCTATGGCTACACCTTC
TRBV15	TRBJ1-2	.	TRBD1	14	CATSRDPGTGGDTF	TGTGCCACCAGCAGGGATCCCGGGACAGGGGGCGACACCTTC
TRBV7-2	TRBJ1-1	few	.	12	CASSLSTLEAFF	TGTGCCAGCAGCCTTTCGACACTTGAAGCTTTCTTT
TRBV6-1	TRBJ1-5	many	.	15	CASSETRGGNQPQHF	TGTGCCAGCAGTGAAACCAGGGGAGGCAATCAGCCCCAGCATTTT
TRBV4-1	TRBJ2-7	few	.	16	CASSQGTGPQSYEQYF	TGCGCCAGCAGCCAAGGTACAGGGCCCCAGTCCTACGAGCAGTACTTC